These T cell receptor beta chains were read from a single sample in a study of PD-1 blockade in classical Hodgkin lymphoma. Sequenced by immunoSEQ multiplex PCR; TCRdb stores in-frame clones only, minus some. The table has about 64,000 clones, about 89% seen once. The sample here was peripheral blood mononuclear cells (PBMCs), taken before the fourth cycle of nivolumab. The source of these receptors is a human donor with classical Hodgkin lymphoma. CDR3s include the opening cysteine and the closing phenylalanine or tryptophan. Fields, in order: J gene, D gene, V gene, clone size, CDR3 protein, CDR3 DNA. The D gene is left open where the match is weak. The size field is filled for only some rows; it gives once, few, many or a size class.

TRBJ2-7 | . | TRBV11-1 | . | CASSLLGRYEQYF | TGTGCCAGCAGCTTACTGGGGAGGTACGAGCAGTACTTC
TRBJ2-2 | . | TRBV10-3 | . | CAIGNTGELFF | TGTGCCATCGGGAACACCGGGGAGCTGTTTTTT
TRBJ2-3 | . | TRBV5-1 | . | CASSPASFGSPRTQYF | TGCGCCAGCAGCCCCGCTAGCTTCGGTAGTCCGCGTACGCAGTATTTT
TRBJ1-2 | . | TRBV5-4 | . | CASSLGGGYTF | TGTGCCAGCAGCTTGGGAGGAGGCTACACCTTC
TRBJ2-2 | . | TRBV12-5 | once | CASGFSGTNTGELFF | TGTGCTAGTGGTTTTTCGGGGACGAACACCGGGGAGCTGTTTTTT
TRBJ2-7 | . | TRBV6-1 | few | CASSPDLSYEQYF | TGTGCCAGCAGTCCAGACCTCTCCTACGAGCAGTACTTC
TRBJ1-1 | TRBD1 | TRBV19 | . | CASMTGSGTEAFF | TGTGCCAGTATGACAGGGTCAGGCACTGAAGCTTTCTTT
TRBJ2-5 | . | TRBV9 | . | CASSPWDLIAETQYF | TGTGCCAGCAGCCCTTGGGACCTAATAGCCGAGACCCAGTACTTC
TRBJ1-1 | . | TRBV1 | . | CTSSPRGDRVEGYTEAFF | TGCACCAGCAGCCCTCGGGGGGACAGGGTCGAGGGATACACTGAAGCTTTCTTT
TRBJ2-1 | TRBD1 | TRBV11-2 | . | CASSLLGQGKFF | TGTGCCAGCAGCTTATTGGGACAGGGGAAGTTCTTC
TRBJ1-4 | TRBD1 | TRBV2 | . | CASSQTGVEKLFF | TGTGCCAGCAGTCAGACAGGGGTTGAAAAACTGTTTTTT
TRBJ1-1 | . | TRBV7-9 | few | CASSFVNGPEAFF | TGTGCCAGCAGCTTCGTCAATGGTCCTGAAGCTTTCTTT
TRBJ1-5 | TRBD1 | TRBV6-1 | . | CASRTGQDQPQHF | TGTGCCAGCAGGACAGGGCAGGACCAGCCCCAGCATTTT
TRBJ1-1 | . | TRBV2 | few | CASYVREAFF | TGTGCCAGCTACGTTCGGGAAGCTTTCTTT
TRBJ1-2 | . | TRBV28 | . | CASSLFTGGSYGYTF | TGTGCCAGCAGTTTATTCACGGGAGGGAGCTATGGCTACACCTTC
TRBJ1-1 | . | TRBV7-6 | few | CASSLGGGITEAFF | TGTGCCAGCAGCTTAGGTGGGGGGATCACTGAAGCTTTCTTT